Here is one T cell receptor beta chain with its context. Method: immunoSEQ multiplex PCR; TCRdb's copy keeps in-frame clones and lacks some. The table lists some 28,000 clones, around 87% of them singletons. These data belong to a study of OX40 agonist ivuxolimab in advanced cancers. Between the trimmed V and J ends, which lost 1 base and 2 bases, there was a span of 9 bases. The CDR3 runs to 15 residues. Germline CDR1 is SEHNR and CDR2 is FQNEAQ (reference sequence). The sample here was CD4+ or CD8+ T cells sorted from blood, taken in a trial of the OX40 agonist ivuxolimab. The V call is TRBV7-9, the J call TRBJ1-5; D gene uncertain. The clonotype was recovered from an adult with an advanced solid tumor such as melanoma, head and neck, liver or kidney cancer. This CDR3 reads CASSLGPGGNQPQHF. CDR3 DNA: TGTGCCAGCAGCTTAGGACCAGGAGGCAATCAGCCCCAGCATTTT.